One T cell receptor beta chain is described in this entry. Trimming removed 4 bases at V and 2 bases at J, with 13 bases between. This CDR3 is built from 14 residues. The germline gives CDR1 GTSNPN, CDR2 SVGIG (reference sequence). This sample stems from a study of blood T cell repertoires in COVID-19. Study-level information: Spain, Italy and the United States supplied samples that represented acute and convalescent COVID-19. In each case, the material was cDNA or gDNA derived from T cells, B-cell-depleted T cells, or PBMCs.

Clones were read by immunoSEQ multiplex PCR, and TCRdb kept only the in-frame ones, dropping some. The table includes about 260,000 clones, about 88% detected once. The material sequenced was peripheral blood. This receptor was identified in a woman in her sixties with COVID-19, enrolled during active disease. V usage is TRBV30 and J usage is TRBJ2-3; TRBD1 might be the D (6 bases). The CDR3 nucleotides read TGTGCCTGGACGACAAAGGGGGTCACAGATACGCAGTATTTT. Its protein is CAWTTKGVTDTQYF. The full variable domain, rest sourced from reference TRBV30 and TRBJ2-3, is SQTIHQWPATLVQPVGSPLSLECTVEGTSNPNLYWYRQAAGRGLQLLFYSVGIGQISSEVPQNLSASRPQDRQFILSSKKLLLSDSGFYLCAWTTKGVTDTQYFGPGTRLTVL.